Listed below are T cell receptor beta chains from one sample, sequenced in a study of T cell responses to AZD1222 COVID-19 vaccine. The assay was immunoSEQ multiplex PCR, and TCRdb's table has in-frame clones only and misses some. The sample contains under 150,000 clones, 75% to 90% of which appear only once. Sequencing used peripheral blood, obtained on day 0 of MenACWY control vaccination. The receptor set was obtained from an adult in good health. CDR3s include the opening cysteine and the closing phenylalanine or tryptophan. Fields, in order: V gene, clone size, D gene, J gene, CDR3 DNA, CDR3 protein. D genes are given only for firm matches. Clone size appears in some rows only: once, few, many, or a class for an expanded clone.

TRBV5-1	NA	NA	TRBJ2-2	TGCGCCAGCAGCTTGATGGGGCAGCTGTACACCGGGGAGCTGTTTTTT	CASSLMGQLYTGELFF
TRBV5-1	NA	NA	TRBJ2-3	TGCGCCAGCAGCCCTCGGTCGGCAGATACGCAGTATTTT	CASSPRSADTQYF
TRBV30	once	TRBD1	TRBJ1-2	TGTGCCTGGGGGGGCAGAGGACAGGGGGCGCCCAGCTATGGCTACACCTTC	CAWGGRGQGAPSYGYTF
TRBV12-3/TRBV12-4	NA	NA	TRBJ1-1	TGTGCCAGCATAGGGGGGCACACTGAAGCTTTCTTT	CASIGGHTEAFF
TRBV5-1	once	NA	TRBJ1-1	TGCGCCAGCAGGTTACAGGGCGACACTGAAGCTTTCTTT	CASRLQGDTEAFF
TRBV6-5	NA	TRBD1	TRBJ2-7	TGTGCCAGCAGTTTCCAGACAGGGGGGTTCGAGCAGTACTTC	CASSFQTGGFEQYF
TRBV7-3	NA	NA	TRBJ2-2	TGTGCCAGCAGCCCCGCCGGAAGCACCGGGGAGCTGTTTTTT	CASSPAGSTGELFF
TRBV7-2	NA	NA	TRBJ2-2	TGTGCCAGCAGCTTGAGGGCCGACACCGGGGAGCTGTTTTTT	CASSLRADTGELFF
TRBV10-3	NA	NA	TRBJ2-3	TGTGCCAGCCAAGGCAGCACAGATACGCAGTATTTT	CASQGSTDTQYF
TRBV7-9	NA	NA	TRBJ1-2	TGTGCCAGCAGCCTCTCCCTTGGGGCCCACTATGGCTACACCTTC	CASSLSLGAHYGYTF
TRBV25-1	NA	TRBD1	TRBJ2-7	TGTGCCATACCAACCCGACAGGGTGGCTCCTACGAGCAGTACTTC	CAIPTRQGGSYEQYF
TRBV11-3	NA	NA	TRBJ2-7	TGTGCCAGCAGCTTAGGGGTCATAACCTACGAGCAGTACTTC	CASSLGVITYEQYF
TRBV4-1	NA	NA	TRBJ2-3	TGCGCCAGCAGCCATCTGGGAACAGATACGCAGTATTTT	CASSHLGTDTQYF
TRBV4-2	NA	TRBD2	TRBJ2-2	TGTGCCAGCAGCCAAGTAGCGGGAGGACGAAACACCGGGGAGCTGTTTTTT	CASSQVAGGRNTGELFF
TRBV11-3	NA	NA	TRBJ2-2	TGTGCCAGCAGCTTAGATCGCGGGAACACCGGGGAGCTGTTTTTT	CASSLDRGNTGELFF
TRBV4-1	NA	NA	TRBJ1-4	TGCGCCAGCAGCCAGAATCCTCGGGCAGGTGATAATGAAAAACTGTTTTTT	CASSQNPRAGDNEKLFF
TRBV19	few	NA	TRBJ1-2	TGTGCCAGTACCCCCGCGAGGACACCTAACTATGGCTACACCTTC	CASTPARTPNYGYTF
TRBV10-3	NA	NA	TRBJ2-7	TGTGCCATCAGTGTCCCAGACAGAACCTACGAGCAGTACTTC	CAISVPDRTYEQYF
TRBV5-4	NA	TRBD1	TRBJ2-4	TGTGCCAGCAGTCTCCGGGGACAGGGGATAAACATTCAGTACTTC	CASSLRGQGINIQYF
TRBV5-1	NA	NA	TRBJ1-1	TGCGCCAGCAGCTTGGACCCGACGGGGACTGAAGCTTTCTTT	CASSLDPTGTEAFF
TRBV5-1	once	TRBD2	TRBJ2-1	TGCGCCAGCAGCCCAACACTAGCGGGCTCCTACAATGAGCAGTTCTTC	CASSPTLAGSYNEQFF
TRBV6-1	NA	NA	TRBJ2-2	TGTGCCAGCAGTGAAACAGGGACCACCGGGGAGCTGTTTTTT	CASSETGTTGELFF
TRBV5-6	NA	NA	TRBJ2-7	TGTGCCAGCAGCTTCATTCAGGGGGGAGAGCAGTACTTC	CASSFIQGGEQYF
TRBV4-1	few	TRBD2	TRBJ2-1	TGCGCCAGCAGCCAAGCGGCAGGGAGGGAGTTCTTC	CASSQAAGREFF
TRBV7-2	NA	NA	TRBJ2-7	TGTGCCAGCAGCTTAAGGGGATACGAGCAGTACTTC	CASSLRGYEQYF
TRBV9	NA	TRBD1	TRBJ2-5	TGTGCCAGCAGCGTAGGACCCGGGACAGGGGTGTTGGAGACCCAGTACTTC	CASSVGPGTGVLETQYF
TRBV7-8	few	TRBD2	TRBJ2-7	TGTGCCAGCAGCGGTCCGGGACTAGCGGGCTACGAGCAGTACTTC	CASSGPGLAGYEQYF
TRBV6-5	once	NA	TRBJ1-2	TGTGCCAGCAGTTCTTCCAGGGGAAGGGATGGCTACACCTTC	CASSSSRGRDGYTF
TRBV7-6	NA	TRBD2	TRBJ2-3	TGTGCCAGCAGCCCTAGCGGGCAATTCACAGATACGCAGTATTTT	CASSPSGQFTDTQYF
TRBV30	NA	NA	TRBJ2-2	TGTGCCTGGATCCGAGGGGGAGAGGACACCGGGGAGCTGTTTTTT	CAWIRGGEDTGELFF
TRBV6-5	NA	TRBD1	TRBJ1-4	TGTGCCAGCAGATCAGGGGGTATGGGTGAAAAACTGTTTTTT	CASRSGGMGEKLFF
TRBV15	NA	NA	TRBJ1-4	TGTGCCACCGGACAGACAACTAATGAAAAACTGTTTTTT	CATGQTTNEKLFF
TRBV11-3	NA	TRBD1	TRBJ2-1	TGTGCCAGCAGCGCGCAGGGGGCATTGGTTGGAAACAATGAGCAGTTCTTC	CASSAQGALVGNNEQFF
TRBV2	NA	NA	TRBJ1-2	TGTGCCAGCGGACGTGCGGACTATGGCTACACCTTC	CASGRADYGYTF
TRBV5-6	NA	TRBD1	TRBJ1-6	TGTGCCAGCAGCAGAAGGAGGACAGGTCCTAATTCACCCCTCCACTTT	CASSRRRTGPNSPLHF
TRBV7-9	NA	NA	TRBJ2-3	TGTGCCAGCAGCTCCTCTCGGGGCCTAGATACGCAGTATTTT	CASSSSRGLDTQYF
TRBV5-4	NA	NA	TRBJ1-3	TGTGCCAGCAGCGCGATGGGGGGGACTGGAAACACCATATATTTT	CASSAMGGTGNTIYF
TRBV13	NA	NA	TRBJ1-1	TGTGCCAGCAGCTCCCCGTCCAACACTGAAGCTTTCTTT	CASSSPSNTEAFF
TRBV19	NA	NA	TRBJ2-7	TGTGCCAGTAGAGGGAGCGGAGCCTACGAGCAGTACTTC	CASRGSGAYEQYF
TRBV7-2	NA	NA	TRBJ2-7	TGTGCCAGCAGCCTGGGACCTCAGCAGTACTTC	CASSLGPQQYF
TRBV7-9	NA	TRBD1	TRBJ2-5	TGTGCCAGCAGCGAGACCGGGACAGGGGGCAGGGAGACCCAGTACTTC	CASSETGTGGRETQYF
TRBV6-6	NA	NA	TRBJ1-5	TGTGCCAGCAGTCCAATCTCAACAGGGAAGGTCAATCAGCCCCAGCATTTT	CASSPISTGKVNQPQHF
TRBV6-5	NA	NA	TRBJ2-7	TGTGCCAGCAGTTCGTCCCCCTACGAGCAGTACTTC	CASSSSPYEQYF
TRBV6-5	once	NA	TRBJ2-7	TGTGCCAGCAGTTACACCCAGGTGGGCGAGCAGTACTTC	CASSYTQVGEQYF
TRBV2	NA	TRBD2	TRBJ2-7	TGTGCCAGCAAGAGTAGCGGGTCTAGCTCCTACGAGCAGTACTTC	CASKSSGSSSYEQYF
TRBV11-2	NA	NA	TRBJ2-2	TGTGCCAGCAGCTTAGTGGAAGCCGGGGAGCTGTTTTTT	CASSLVEAGELFF
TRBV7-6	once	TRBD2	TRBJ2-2	TGTGCCAGCAGCACAGACCCTAGCGGGATGCACACCGGGGAGCTGTTTTTT	CASSTDPSGMHTGELFF
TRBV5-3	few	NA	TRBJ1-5	TGTGCCAGAAGCAACTTACATCAGCCCCAGCATTTT	CARSNLHQPQHF
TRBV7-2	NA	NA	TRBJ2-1	TGTGCCAGCAGCTTAGCCTCTACTCTGGTAAAGGGCTTGAAGGGCCGGGGCAATGAGCAGTTCTTC	CASSLASTLVKGLKGRGNEQFF
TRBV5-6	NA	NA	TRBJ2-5	TGTGCCAGCAACCCCTTGAACGAAGAGACCCAGTACTTC	CASNPLNEETQYF
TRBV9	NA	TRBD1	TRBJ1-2	TGTGCCAGCAGCCCGGGACGGGACAGGGACTATGGCTACACCTTC	CASSPGRDRDYGYTF
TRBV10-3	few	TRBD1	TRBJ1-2	TGTGCCATCAGTGAGTCCCTGGACAGGGACTATGGCTACACCTTC	CAISESLDRDYGYTF